Each of the 30 T cell receptor beta chains below was sequenced from the same sample in a study of cytomegalovirus exposure and HLA in healthy donors. The PCR made use of 60 Vbeta and 13 Jbeta primers. Sequencing was performed with immunoSEQ multiplex PCR; in TCRdb, only in-frame clones are kept and a portion is missing. The data contain 90,000 to 150,000 clones, 73% of them singletons. The source material was PBMCs. These TCRs come from a woman aged 40 to 49 in good health and CMV-seronegative.

The chain employs TRBV5-1 and TRBJ2-1; TRBD2 aligns across 11 bases. J gave up 6 bases and V 1 base, and 9 bases lay outside the gene matches. The CDR3 is 17 amino acids. Germline V gives CDR1 SGHRS, CDR2 YFSETQ. The CDR3 nucleotides are TGCGCCAGCAGCTTGCCGGGGACTAGCGGAGGGTCCAATGAGCAGTTCTTC. As protein: CASSLPGTSGGSNEQFF. The full variable domain, in which reference TRBV5-1 and TRBJ2-1 provide the parts outside the CDR3, is KAGVTQTPRYLIKTRGQQVTLSCSPISGHRSVSWYQQTPGQGLQFLFEYFSETQRNKGNFPGRFSGRQFSNSRSEMNVSTLELGDSALYLCASSLPGTSGGSNEQFFGPGTRLTVL.

The CDR3 spells CASSPGQTYSNQPQHF. CDR3 DNA: TGTGCCAGCAGTCCCGGACAAACCTATAGCAATCAGCCCCAGCATTTT. The chain carries TRBV6-6 and TRBJ1-5, with D perhaps matching TRBD1 (5 bases). Germline CDR1 reads MNHNY; CDR2 reads SVGAGI (reference sequence). Trimming cost V 5 bases and J 0 bases, with 14 bases left between them. The CDR3 covers 16 residues.

There are a few counts of this clone. The chain couples TRBV7-2 to TRBJ1-1, with D possibly being TRBD1 (5 bases). The length of the CDR3 is 13 residues. The V end lost 5 bases, the J end lost 2 bases, and 9 bases lay between the germline ends. The germline V gene encodes CDR1 SGHTA and CDR2 FQGNSA. The CDR3 bases are TGTGCCAGCAGCCGCGGGGGAAACACTGAAGCTTTCTTT. Translated: CASSRGGNTEAFF.

Only a few counts were recorded for this clone. At one of its ends the junction is not consistent with the germline gene, which may arise from a read error. The chain has TRBV7-9 and TRBJ2-7; a possible D gene is TRBD1 (6 bases). The CDR3 covers 18 residues. Per germline, CDR1 SEHNR and CDR2 FQNEAQ (reference sequence). The CDR3 spells CSSSPGTLRKPSSYEQYF. The DNA for the CDR3 is TGTTCCAGCAGCCCGGGGACACTTCGAAAACCCTCCTCCTACGAGCAGTACTTC.

The CDR3 region has the DNA TGTGCCAGCAGTTTCCCGGGACTAGCGGGAGGGGTCCATGAGCAGTTCTTC. It is translated as CASSFPGLAGGVHEQFF. The gene calls are TRBV27 and TRBJ2-1; TRBD2 matches at 16 bases. The CDR3 totals 17 residues. Germline values: CDR1 MNHEY, CDR2 SMNVEV (reference sequence). V lost 3 bases to trimming and J lost 8 bases; unmatched junction nucleotides: 7.

This chain uses TRBV23-1 with TRBJ2-7; D possibly corresponds to TRBD1 (7 bases). TRBV23-1 is noted as an ORF with a role that remains uncertain. V was pared by 0 bases and J by 3 bases, with 12 bases between. This CDR3 has 15 amino acids. Here the CDR3 DNA reads TGCGCCAGCAGTCAATCGCGGGACAGCGTCTACGAGCAGTACTTC. Its translation: CASSQSRDSVYEQYF.

This clone turned up a few times. V is TRBV11-1 and J is TRBJ2-5; the match to TRBD1 covers 7 bases. The CDR3 runs to 14 residues. V lost 5 bases, J lost 0 bases, and 3 bases stayed unmatched. The V gene's germline CDR1 is SGHAT and CDR2 FQDESV (reference sequence). CDR3 in amino acids: CASSTDRDQETQYF. The CDR3 coding sequence is TGTGCCAGCAGCACAGACAGGGACCAAGAGACCCAGTACTTC.

This clone appeared once. This chain uses TRBV5-6 with TRBJ2-3, with D perhaps TRBD2 (6 bases). V was clipped by 0 bases and J by 5 bases, with 13 bases between them. The CDR3 has 15 amino acids. CDR1 and CDR2 (germline): SGHDT, YYEEEE. The CDR3 sequence: CASSLGGGVVDTQYF. The CDR3 nucleotides are TGTGCCAGCAGCTTGGGTGGAGGGGTTGTAGATACGCAGTATTTT.

CDR3 protein: CASSLSGGQETQYF. As DNA, the CDR3 is TGTGCCAGCAGCTTAAGCGGGGGGCAAGAGACCCAGTACTTC. This chain joins TRBV7-6 and TRBJ2-5; 9 bases are shared with TRBD2. Germline lookup yields CDR1 SGHVS and CDR2 FNYEAQ. CDR3 length: 14 amino acids. V lost 2 bases to trimming and J lost 2 bases; unmatched junction nucleotides: 0.

This chain joins TRBV11-2 and TRBJ2-3; 8 bases align to TRBD2. V was pared by 1 base and J by 6 bases, with 6 bases of the junction left unmatched. The CDR3 runs 15 residues. In germline, CDR1 is SGHAT, CDR2 FQNNGV. CDR3 in amino acids: CASSLAGRATDTQYF. The CDR3 bases are TGTGCCAGCAGCTTAGCCGGGAGGGCCACCGATACGCAGTATTTT.

Note on this clone: Mismatch with germline at one junction end may stem from a read error. The chain is built from TRBV7-9 and TRBJ1-2; D not certain. Germline assignment: CDR1 SEHNR and CDR2 FQNEAQ (reference sequence). CDR3 length equals 16 residues. The DNA of the CDR3 is TGTTCCAGCAGCACCTACCGAGGGCCAGAGGGTGGAGGCTACACCTTC. Residues: CSSSTYRGPEGGGYTF. Full variable domain (rest looked up from reference TRBV7-9 and TRBJ1-2): DTGVSQNPRHKITKRGQNVTFRCDPISEHNRLYWYRQTLGQGPEFLTYFQNEAQLEKSRLLSDRFSAERPKGSFSTLEIQRTEQGDSAMYLCSSSTYRGPEGGGYTFGSGTRLTVV.

The chain recombines TRBV7-8 with TRBJ1-3; no clear D gene. The CDR3 consists of 14 residues. Trimming pared 2 bases from V and 0 bases from J, leaving 5 bases between. Looked up from germline, CDR1 is SGHVS and CDR2 is FQNEAQ. Written as DNA, the CDR3 is TGTGCCAGCAGCTTAAGGAGCTCTGGAAACACCATATATTTT. Translating it yields CASSLRSSGNTIYF.

V gene TRBV19 combines with J gene TRBJ2-5; 14 bases line up with TRBD2. The V gene's germline CDR1 is LNHDA and CDR2 SQIVND (reference sequence). This CDR3 has 17 amino acids. V lost 1 base to trimming and J lost 4 bases; unmatched junction nucleotides: 5. The DNA for the CDR3 is TGTGCCAGTAGTATAGGCGGGACTAGCGGGAGTGGAGAGACCCAGTACTTC. Translation: CASSIGGTSGSGETQYF.

CDR3 nucleotides: TGTGCCAGCAGTCCGGGACAGGGATACGGGTTTGGCAATCAGCCCCAGCATTTT. It yields the protein CASSPGQGYGFGNQPQHF. V usage is TRBV2 and J usage is TRBJ1-5; TRBD1 matches at 9 bases. The junction had 13 bases not matched to a gene; V was cut back by 5 bases and J by 2 bases. Germline lookup yields CDR1 SNHLY and CDR2 FYNNEI. This CDR3 has 18 residues.

This clone appeared once. The chain has TRBV11-3 and TRBJ2-3; tentatively, D is TRBD1 (6 bases). The length of the CDR3 is 14 residues. CDR1 SGHNT and CDR2 YENEEA come from the germline V gene. Trimming took off 5 bases at V and 6 bases at J, with 15 bases between the two ends. The CDR3 is CASSKGHAGDTQYF. The CDR3 DNA is TGTGCCAGCAGCAAGGGACACGCCGGGGATACGCAGTATTTT.

J is TRBJ2-7 and V is TRBV7-9; TRBD2 agrees at 11 bases. The CDR3 sequence is 15 residues long. The ends lost 1 base at V and 4 bases at J; junction bases unmatched: 3. Germline V gives CDR1 SEHNR, CDR2 FQNEAQ (reference sequence). The DNA of the CDR3 is TGTGCCAGCAGCTTAGGACTAGCGGGGCGATACGAGCAGTACTTC. Its translation is CASSLGLAGRYEQYF.

The V call is TRBV5-5, the J call TRBJ2-7; 7 nucleotides align to TRBD1. Unmatched junction bases numbered 7, after V lost 4 bases and J lost 3 bases. This CDR3 spans 14 amino acids. Germline CDR1 reads SGHKS; CDR2 reads YYEKEE (reference sequence). The CDR3 loop is CASSPPGQSYEQYF. The CDR3 coding sequence is TGTGCCAGCAGCCCTCCGGGACAGAGCTACGAGCAGTACTTC.

V usage is TRBV5-5 and J usage is TRBJ1-2; D call uncertain. V was trimmed by 3 bases and J by 5 bases, leaving 5 bases between them. CDR1 and CDR2 (germline): SGHKS, YYEKEE (reference sequence). There are 11 residues in the CDR3. CDR3 coding DNA: TGTGCCAGCAGCTCGGGTTATGGCTACACCTTC. This sequence encodes CASSSGYGYTF.

The V call is TRBV5-4, the J call TRBJ1-2, with D maybe TRBD1 (6 bases). Germline V CDR1 and CDR2: SGHNT, YYREEE (reference sequence). The length of the CDR3 is 17 residues. V was pared by 5 bases and J by 3 bases, with 23 bases between. CDR3 in amino acids: CASSLTRWGPGHYGYTF. The CDR3 bases are TGTGCCAGCAGTCTCACCAGGTGGGGGCCTGGACACTATGGCTACACCTTC.

A single count supports this clone. This sequence joins TRBV27 and TRBJ1-6; 7 positions match TRBD1. This CDR3 has 15 residues. V trimming: 5 bases; J trimming: 7 bases; junction bases outside the gene matches: 8. In germline, CDR1 is MNHEY, CDR2 SMNVEV (reference sequence). The CDR3 protein is CASSQQGQGNSPLHF. DNA of the CDR3: TGTGCCAGCAGTCAACAGGGGCAGGGGAATTCACCCCTCCACTTT.

The J gene is TRBJ2-1, the V gene TRBV5-6, with a possible D match to TRBD2 (6 bases). Deletions cut 4 bases from V and 4 bases from J, with 18 bases between. The germline gives CDR1 SGHDT, CDR2 YYEEEE. This CDR3 contains 16 residues. In DNA, the CDR3 is TGTGCCAGCAGCCCGGGGCCGGGGGAGACTTACAATGAGCAGTTCTTC. Amino acids: CASSPGPGETYNEQFF.

The chain uses TRBV12-5 and TRBJ2-4; 8 bases agree with TRBD1. The CDR3 length is 15 residues. V gave up 6 bases and J gave up 1 base; unmatched junction bases: 5. The germline gives CDR1 LGHNT, CDR2 FRNRAP. CDR3 region: CASGLNRGAKNIQYF. The CDR3 coding sequence is TGTGCTAGTGGCTTAAACAGGGGGGCCAAAAACATTCAGTACTTC.

This clone was observed a few times. The V and J genes are TRBV6-4 and TRBJ2-7; possible D gene TRBD2, 6 bases. V was cut by 6 bases and J by 0 bases, with 12 bases left in between. The CDR3 consists of 14 residues. Looked up from germline, CDR1 is MRHNA and CDR2 is SNTAGT. Written as DNA, the CDR3 is TGTGCCAGCAGCCCGACTAGTGACTCCTACGAGCAGTACTTC. Its translation is CASSPTSDSYEQYF.

The rearrangement joins TRBV7-2 to TRBJ1-1; D is uncertain. The CDR3 spans 14 residues. Per the germline V gene, CDR1 is SGHTA and CDR2 is FQGNSA. Trimming took 2 bases from V and 0 from J, leaving 7 bases between them. CDR3 residues: CASSLREVNTEAFF. DNA for the CDR3: TGTGCCAGCAGCTTAAGAGAGGTGAACACTGAAGCTTTCTTT. Full variable domain (remainder filled in from reference TRBV7-2 and TRBJ1-1): GAGVSQSPSNKVTEKGKDVELRCDPISGHTALYWYRQSLGQGLEFLIYFQGNSAPDKSGLPSDRFSAERTGGSVSTLTIQRTQQEDSAVYLCASSLREVNTEAFFGQGTRLTVV.

The table lists this clone with a count of one. The V and J genes are TRBV19 and TRBJ1-1; 11 bases fit TRBD1. Losses at the gene ends were 3 bases for V and 7 bases for J; bases not matched to a gene: 7. CDR3 length equals 15 residues. CDR1 and CDR2 from the germline V gene are LNHDA and SQIVND (reference sequence). CDR3 amino acids: CASSIYKGQGGEAFF. CDR3 nucleotides: TGTGCCAGTAGTATCTACAAGGGACAGGGGGGTGAAGCTTTCTTT. The whole variable domain, filled in from reference TRBV19 and TRBJ1-1, reads DGGITQSPKYLFRKEGQNVTLSCEQNLNHDAMYWYRQDPGQGLRLIYYSQIVNDFQKGDIAEGYSVSREKKESFPLTVTSAQKNPTAFYLCASSIYKGQGGEAFFGQGTRLTVV.

The rearrangement links TRBV9 to TRBJ1-2, with 8 bases lining up with TRBD1. The CDR3 extends over 20 amino acids. The ends lost 3 bases at V and 6 bases at J; junction bases unmatched: 25. Germline CDR1 SGDLS, CDR2 YYNGEE. The chain's CDR3 is CASSARSPGTGPRGANGYTF. CDR3 DNA: TGTGCCAGCAGCGCCCGTAGCCCAGGGACAGGCCCTCGAGGGGCCAATGGCTACACCTTC.

The rearrangement joins TRBV4-2 to TRBJ2-5; weak D call: TRBD1 (6 bases). Germline CDR1 and CDR2: LGHNA and YNFKEQ. With 1 base removed from V and 5 bases from J, the gap between germline ends came to 14 bases. The CDR3 runs to 15 residues. CDR3: CASSQVLGAGETQYF. CDR3 sequence (DNA): TGTGCCAGCAGCCAAGTCTTGGGGGCTGGGGAGACCCAGTACTTC.

The chain uses TRBV10-3 and TRBJ2-5, with D unresolved. With the DNA end fitting TRBJ2-7 better, the J assignment may be wrong. The length of the CDR3 is 12 residues. The V gene's germline CDR1 is ENHRY and CDR2 SYGVKD. DNA for the CDR3: TGTGCCATCAAATCAGACACCTACGAGCAGTACTTC. Amino acids: CAIKSDTYEQYF.

In regard to this clone: Other DNA sequences in the sample encode the same CDR3. The rearrangement links TRBV19 to TRBJ2-1; 7 nucleotides agree with TRBD2. Per the germline V gene, CDR1 is LNHDA and CDR2 is SQIVND (reference sequence). J gave up 3 bases and V 7 bases, and 6 bases lay outside the gene matches. There are 14 residues in the CDR3. The CDR3 sequence is CASTSGGDYNEQFF. The CDR3 nucleotides read TGTGCCAGTACCTCGGGGGGAGACTACAATGAGCAGTTCTTC.

Turning to this clone: A junction end diverges from the germline sequence, so it may reflect a read error. The CDR3 spells CASNQDPDSEQFF. In DNA form, the CDR3 reads TGCGCCAGCAACCAAGACCCGGACAGTGAGCAGTTCTTC. The rearrangement links TRBV4-1 to TRBJ2-1; D may be TRBD1 (6 bases). In germline, CDR1 is MGHRA, CDR2 YSYEKL. This CDR3 comprises 13 residues.